The rows below give T cell receptor beta chains drawn from one sample of a study of shared clonotypes between healthy human individuals. The method was immunoSEQ multiplex PCR; TCRdb's version includes in-frame clones alone and lacks a portion of them. The table shows around 2.1 million clones, with roughly 91% occurring only once. Sequenced input: naive CD8+ T cells from PBMCs. The receptor set was obtained from a man between 18 and 35 years old in good health. Some clones in this sample may be carry-over from other donors' samples. The CDR3 runs from the conserved cysteine through the conserved F or W. The order of the fields is CDR3 protein, CDR3 DNA, D gene, V gene, CDR3 length, clone size, J gene. D genes are given only for firm matches. Not all rows give a size; the values are once, few, many and, for expanded clones, a class.

CDR3aa: CASSSYPGQGIDTQYF; CDR3nt: TGTGCCAGCAGCTCCTACCCGGGACAGGGAATAGATACGCAGTATTTT; d_gene: TRBD1; v_gene: TRBV27; len: 16; abundance: -; j_gene: TRBJ2-3
CDR3aa: CASSAMLAGGMGRYNEQFF; CDR3nt: TGTGCCAGCAGCGCGATGTTAGCGGGAGGAATGGGGAGGTACAATGAGCAGTTCTTC; d_gene: TRBD2; v_gene: TRBV9; len: 19; abundance: -; j_gene: TRBJ2-1
CDR3aa: CASSIGGTGELFF; CDR3nt: TGTGCCAGTAGTATCGGAGGAACCGGGGAGCTGTTTTTT; d_gene: -; v_gene: TRBV19; len: 13; abundance: -; j_gene: TRBJ2-2
CDR3aa: CASTSGQGSSETQYF; CDR3nt: TGTGCCAGCACCTCGGGACAGGGTAGCTCAGAGACCCAGTACTTC; d_gene: TRBD1; v_gene: TRBV28; len: 15; abundance: -; j_gene: TRBJ2-5
CDR3aa: CASNPGGFGNTIYF; CDR3nt: TGTGCCAGCAATCCCGGGGGCTTCGGAAACACCATATATTTT; d_gene: -; v_gene: TRBV6-6; len: 14; abundance: -; j_gene: TRBJ1-3
CDR3aa: CASSLDPRTGNTIYF; CDR3nt: TGTGCCAGCAGCTTGGACCCACGGACTGGAAACACCATATATTTT; d_gene: -; v_gene: TRBV5-5; len: 15; abundance: -; j_gene: TRBJ1-3
CDR3aa: CAWSWTSGHNEQFF; CDR3nt: TGTGCCTGGAGCTGGACTAGCGGCCACAATGAGCAGTTCTTC; d_gene: TRBD2; v_gene: TRBV30; len: 14; abundance: -; j_gene: TRBJ2-1
CDR3aa: CASSSLWGVTEAFF; CDR3nt: TGTGCCAGCAGTTCTTTGTGGGGGGTGACTGAAGCTTTCTTT; d_gene: -; v_gene: TRBV27; len: 14; abundance: -; j_gene: TRBJ1-1
CDR3aa: CSGTGNTEAFF; CDR3nt: TGCAGCGGGACAGGGAACACTGAAGCTTTCTTT; d_gene: TRBD1; v_gene: TRBV29-1; len: 11; abundance: few; j_gene: TRBJ1-1
CDR3aa: CASSPSPGLAGEQFF; CDR3nt: TGTGCCAGCAGTCCATCGCCGGGACTAGCGGGCGAGCAGTTCTTC; d_gene: TRBD2; v_gene: TRBV27; len: 15; abundance: -; j_gene: TRBJ2-1
CDR3aa: CASSRRETRTTQYF; CDR3nt: TGCGCCAGCAGCCGCCGGGAGACTAGGACGACGCAGTATTTT; d_gene: -; v_gene: TRBV4-3; len: 14; abundance: once; j_gene: TRBJ2-3
CDR3aa: CASSYDVDNEQFF; CDR3nt: TGTGCCAGCAGTTACGACGTAGACAATGAGCAGTTCTTC; d_gene: -; v_gene: TRBV11-2; len: 13; abundance: -; j_gene: TRBJ2-1
CDR3aa: CASSLLSGGRQPQHF; CDR3nt: TGCGCCAGCAGCCTCCTGAGTGGGGGGCGTCAGCCCCAGCATTTT; d_gene: -; v_gene: TRBV4-1; len: 15; abundance: few; j_gene: TRBJ1-5
CDR3aa: CASSLTESGTDTQYF; CDR3nt: TGCGCCAGCAGCTTGACCGAAAGTGGCACAGATACGCAGTATTTT; d_gene: -; v_gene: TRBV5-1; len: 15; abundance: -; j_gene: TRBJ2-3
CDR3aa: CASSLTSGISEEQFF; CDR3nt: TGTGCCAGCAGCTTGACTAGCGGGATATCGGAGGAGCAGTTCTTC; d_gene: TRBD2; v_gene: TRBV7-9; len: 15; abundance: once; j_gene: TRBJ2-1
CDR3aa: CASSQGTSNTGELFF; CDR3nt: TGTGCCAGCAGTCAGGGGACATCGAACACCGGGGAGCTGTTTTTT; d_gene: -; v_gene: TRBV28; len: 15; abundance: -; j_gene: TRBJ2-2
CDR3aa: CASSIGGAYNEQFF; CDR3nt: TGTGCCAGTAGTATCGGCGGGGCCTACAATGAGCAGTTCTTC; d_gene: -; v_gene: TRBV19; len: 14; abundance: -; j_gene: TRBJ2-1
CDR3aa: CASSQVSRSYEQYF; CDR3nt: TGCGCCAGCAGCCAAGTTTCCAGGTCCTACGAGCAGTACTTC; d_gene: -; v_gene: TRBV4-1; len: 14; abundance: -; j_gene: TRBJ2-7
CDR3aa: CASSGLAGSYEQYF; CDR3nt: TGTGCCAGCAGTGGCCTAGCGGGTTCTTACGAGCAGTACTTC; d_gene: TRBD2; v_gene: TRBV7-6; len: 14; abundance: -; j_gene: TRBJ2-7
CDR3aa: CASSPGDATDTQYF; CDR3nt: TGCGCCAGCAGCCCCGGGGACGCCACAGATACGCAGTATTTT; d_gene: -; v_gene: TRBV4-1; len: 14; abundance: -; j_gene: TRBJ2-3
CDR3aa: CASRGTVNTEAFF; CDR3nt: TGTGCCAGCCGGGGGACAGTGAACACTGAAGCTTTCTTT; d_gene: TRBD1; v_gene: TRBV19; len: 13; abundance: -; j_gene: TRBJ1-1
CDR3aa: CASSGPSPIVPSGANVLTF; CDR3nt: TGTGCCAGCAGCGGTCCCAGCCCTATCGTACCCTCTGGGGCCAACGTCCTGACTTTC; d_gene: -; v_gene: TRBV4-2; len: 19; abundance: -; j_gene: TRBJ2-6
CDR3aa: CASSRLAGATDTQYF; CDR3nt: TGTGCCAGCAGCCGACTAGCGGGGGCCACAGATACGCAGTATTTT; d_gene: TRBD2; v_gene: TRBV7-9; len: 15; abundance: once; j_gene: TRBJ2-3
CDR3aa: CASSPSQLPYYGYTF; CDR3nt: TGTGCCAGCAGTCCCTCGCAGCTACCTTACTATGGCTACACCTTC; d_gene: -; v_gene: TRBV27; len: 15; abundance: -; j_gene: TRBJ1-2
CDR3aa: CASSQGQGLGWYEQYF; CDR3nt: TGTGCCAGCAGCCAAGGACAGGGGTTGGGATGGTACGAGCAGTACTTC; d_gene: TRBD1; v_gene: TRBV14; len: 16; abundance: -; j_gene: TRBJ2-7
CDR3aa: CASRRTGSSYEQYF; CDR3nt: TGTGCCAGCAGGAGGACAGGGAGCTCCTACGAGCAGTACTTC; d_gene: TRBD1; v_gene: TRBV28; len: 14; abundance: -; j_gene: TRBJ2-7
CDR3aa: CASIEGGYQPQHF; CDR3nt: TGTGCCAGCATCGAGGGGGGCTATCAGCCCCAGCATTTT; d_gene: -; v_gene: TRBV6-6; len: 13; abundance: -; j_gene: TRBJ1-5
CDR3aa: CAGQRANNEQFF; CDR3nt: TGTGCCGGACAGAGAGCCAACAATGAGCAGTTCTTC; d_gene: -; v_gene: TRBV28; len: 12; abundance: -; j_gene: TRBJ2-1
CDR3aa: CASSLGPRGPLADTQYF; CDR3nt: TGTGCCAGCAGCTTAGGGCCCAGGGGTCCCCTTGCAGATACGCAGTATTTT; d_gene: -; v_gene: TRBV7-2; len: 17; abundance: -; j_gene: TRBJ2-3
CDR3aa: CASSLDSTWEQYF; CDR3nt: TGTGCCAGCAGCTTAGACAGCACGTGGGAGCAGTACTTC; d_gene: -; v_gene: TRBV7-9; len: 13; abundance: -; j_gene: TRBJ2-7
CDR3aa: CAISEEAALYGYTF; CDR3nt: TGTGCCATCAGTGAGGAGGCAGCCCTCTATGGCTACACCTTC; d_gene: -; v_gene: TRBV10-3; len: 14; abundance: -; j_gene: TRBJ1-2
CDR3aa: CASSWGQGLGEQYF; CDR3nt: TGTGCCAGCAGTTGGGGACAGGGGCTAGGTGAGCAGTACTTC; d_gene: TRBD1; v_gene: TRBV27; len: 14; abundance: -; j_gene: TRBJ2-7
CDR3aa: CASSYLPTGSYEQYF; CDR3nt: TGTGCCAGCAGCTACCTTCCGACAGGATCCTACGAGCAGTACTTC; d_gene: -; v_gene: TRBV27; len: 15; abundance: -; j_gene: TRBJ2-7
CDR3aa: CASSHTGEGDTEAFF; CDR3nt: TGTGCCAGCAGCCATACAGGGGAAGGGGACACTGAAGCTTTCTTT; d_gene: TRBD1; v_gene: TRBV5-4; len: 15; abundance: -; j_gene: TRBJ1-1
CDR3aa: CASSPSTGRTEAFF; CDR3nt: TGTGCCAGCTCACCGTCGACAGGGCGGACTGAAGCTTTCTTT; d_gene: TRBD1; v_gene: TRBV18; len: 14; abundance: -; j_gene: TRBJ1-1
CDR3aa: CASSPRTGGVNEQFF; CDR3nt: TGTGCCAGCAGCCCAAGGACAGGGGGCGTGAATGAGCAGTTCTTC; d_gene: TRBD1; v_gene: TRBV4-2; len: 15; abundance: -; j_gene: TRBJ2-1
CDR3aa: CASSPPGQGVYEQYF; CDR3nt: TGTGCCAGCAGCCCTCCGGGACAGGGAGTTTACGAGCAGTACTTC; d_gene: TRBD1; v_gene: TRBV11-2; len: 15; abundance: -; j_gene: TRBJ2-7
CDR3aa: CASSLGGDQPQHF; CDR3nt: TGTGCCAGCAGCTTGGGGGGCGATCAGCCCCAGCATTTT; d_gene: -; v_gene: TRBV5-6; len: 13; abundance: once; j_gene: TRBJ1-5
CDR3aa: CASERPYSGANVLTF; CDR3nt: TGTGCCAGCGAGAGACCGTACTCTGGGGCCAACGTCCTGACTTTC; d_gene: -; v_gene: TRBV2; len: 15; abundance: -; j_gene: TRBJ2-6
CDR3aa: CASSQDRRGGHEQYF; CDR3nt: TGCGCCAGCAGCCAAGATCGCCGGGGGGGCCACGAGCAGTACTTC; d_gene: TRBD2; v_gene: TRBV4-3; len: 15; abundance: -; j_gene: TRBJ2-7
CDR3aa: CASSPSGYSEQYF; CDR3nt: TGTGCCAGCAGCCCGTCAGGGTATAGCGAGCAGTACTTC; d_gene: -; v_gene: TRBV7-9; len: 13; abundance: -; j_gene: TRBJ2-7
CDR3aa: CASSLLSGELFF; CDR3nt: TGTGCCAGCAGTCTTTTATCCGGGGAGCTGTTTTTT; d_gene: -; v_gene: TRBV27; len: 12; abundance: -; j_gene: TRBJ2-2
CDR3aa: CASSDYRTNEKLFF; CDR3nt: TGTGCCAGCAGTGACTACAGGACAAATGAAAAACTGTTTTTT; d_gene: -; v_gene: TRBV6-1; len: 14; abundance: -; j_gene: TRBJ1-4
CDR3aa: CASSAVPPFEKLFF; CDR3nt: TGTGCCAGCAGCGCAGTGCCCCCCTTCGAAAAACTGTTTTTT; d_gene: -; v_gene: TRBV27; len: 14; abundance: -; j_gene: TRBJ1-4
CDR3aa: CASKGSGYQNEQFF; CDR3nt: TGTGCCAGCAAGGGAAGCGGGTATCAGAATGAGCAGTTCTTC; d_gene: -; v_gene: TRBV2; len: 14; abundance: -; j_gene: TRBJ2-1
CDR3aa: CASSYQTGVTEAFF; CDR3nt: TGTGCCAGCAGCTATCAGACAGGGGTTACTGAAGCTTTCTTT; d_gene: TRBD1; v_gene: TRBV7-9; len: 14; abundance: -; j_gene: TRBJ1-1
CDR3aa: CASSPSTQRMVTYNEQFF; CDR3nt: TGTGCCAGCAGTCCCTCCACCCAGCGGATGGTTACCTACAATGAGCAGTTCTTC; d_gene: -; v_gene: TRBV28; len: 18; abundance: -; j_gene: TRBJ2-1
CDR3aa: CASSPGVRGGSYGYTF; CDR3nt: TGTGCCAGCAGCCCAGGGGTCCGGGGGGGTAGCTATGGCTACACCTTC; d_gene: -; v_gene: TRBV4-2; len: 16; abundance: -; j_gene: TRBJ1-2
CDR3aa: CASSLSPASGSADTQYF; CDR3nt: TGTGCCAGCAGCTTAAGTCCGGCTAGCGGGAGCGCAGATACGCAGTATTTT; d_gene: TRBD2; v_gene: TRBV7-2; len: 17; abundance: -; j_gene: TRBJ2-3
CDR3aa: CSVDPGTGDQAFF; CDR3nt: TGCAGCGTTGATCCCGGCACAGGAGACCAAGCTTTCTTT; d_gene: -; v_gene: TRBV29-1; len: 13; abundance: -; j_gene: TRBJ1-1
CDR3aa: CSVSGSEDRSYEQYF; CDR3nt: TGCAGCGTTAGCGGGAGTGAAGATCGGTCCTACGAGCAGTACTTC; d_gene: TRBD2; v_gene: TRBV29-1; len: 15; abundance: -; j_gene: TRBJ2-7
CDR3aa: CASTLHRDPTNEKLFF; CDR3nt: TGCGCCAGCACCCTGCACAGGGACCCAACTAATGAAAAACTGTTTTTT; d_gene: -; v_gene: TRBV10-1; len: 16; abundance: -; j_gene: TRBJ1-4
CDR3aa: CASSLTGGAGGETQYF; CDR3nt: TGTGCCAGCAGTTTAACAGGGGGCGCCGGTGGGGAGACCCAGTACTTC; d_gene: TRBD1; v_gene: TRBV27; len: 16; abundance: -; j_gene: TRBJ2-5
CDR3aa: CASSFTSGYQETQYF; CDR3nt: TGTGCCAGCAGCTTCACGTCCGGTTACCAAGAGACCCAGTACTTC; d_gene: -; v_gene: TRBV7-6; len: 15; abundance: once; j_gene: TRBJ2-5
CDR3aa: CASSVGTSGISEQYF; CDR3nt: TGTGCCAGCAGCGTAGGCACTAGCGGGATCTCCGAGCAGTACTTC; d_gene: TRBD2; v_gene: TRBV9; len: 15; abundance: -; j_gene: TRBJ2-7
CDR3aa: CASSQVNRDGSNYGYTF; CDR3nt: TGTGCCAGCAGCCAAGTTAATCGGGACGGAAGTAACTATGGCTACACCTTC; d_gene: -; v_gene: TRBV4-2; len: 17; abundance: -; j_gene: TRBJ1-2
CDR3aa: CASRASGRDNEQFF; CDR3nt: TGCGCCAGCAGGGCTAGCGGGAGAGACAATGAGCAGTTCTTC; d_gene: TRBD2; v_gene: TRBV4-1; len: 14; abundance: -; j_gene: TRBJ2-1